This paragraph covers one T cell receptor beta chain sequence. Its antigen is not identified. The source of the sample is a study of beta chain features in type 1 diabetes. Findings of the study overall: An over-representation of cells with high TCR expression could result from cDNA sequencing.

What was sequenced were expressed TCRB transcripts, since all of the isolated RNA had been reverse transcribed. Assay used: immunoSEQ multiplex PCR; TCRdb lists only in-frame clones, some missing. The sample lists 200,000 to 250,000 clones; 55% to 70% were seen once. Trimming removed 0 bases from V and 2 bases from J; junction bases left unmatched: 1. The germline gives CDR1 GTSNPN, CDR2 SVGIG (reference sequence). CDR3 size: 13 residues. This chain uses TRBV30 with TRBJ2-7; 7 positions agree with TRBD1. Sequencing was performed on naive CD4+ T cells from blood. The sequence came from a man aged 30 to 39 in good health. The CDR3 here is CAWSVQGTYEQYF. As DNA, the CDR3 is TGTGCCTGGAGTGTACAGGGGACCTACGAGCAGTACTTC.